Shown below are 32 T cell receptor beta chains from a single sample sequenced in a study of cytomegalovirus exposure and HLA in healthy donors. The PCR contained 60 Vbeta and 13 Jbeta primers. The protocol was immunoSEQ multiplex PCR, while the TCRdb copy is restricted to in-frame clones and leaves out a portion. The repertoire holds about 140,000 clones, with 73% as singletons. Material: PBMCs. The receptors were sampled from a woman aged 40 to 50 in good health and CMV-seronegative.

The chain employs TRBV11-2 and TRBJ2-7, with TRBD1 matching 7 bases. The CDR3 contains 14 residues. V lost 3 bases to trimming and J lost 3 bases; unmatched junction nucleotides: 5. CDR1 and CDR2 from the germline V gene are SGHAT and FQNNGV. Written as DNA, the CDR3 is TGTGCCAGCAGCTTGGTGAGACAGGGCTACGAGCAGTACTTC. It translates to CASSLVRQGYEQYF.

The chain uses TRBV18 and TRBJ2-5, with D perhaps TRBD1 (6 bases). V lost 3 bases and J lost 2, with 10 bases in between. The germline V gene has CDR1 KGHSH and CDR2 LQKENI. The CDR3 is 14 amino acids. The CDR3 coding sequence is TGTGCCAGCTCACCCGGGACACGTCAAGAGACCCAGTACTTC. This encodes CASSPGTRQETQYF. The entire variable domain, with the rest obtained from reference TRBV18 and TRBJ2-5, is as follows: NAGVMQNPRHLVRRRGQEARLRCSPMKGHSHVYWYRQLPEEGLKFMVYLQKENIIDESGMPKERFSAEFPKEGPSILRIQQVVRGDSAAYFCASSPGTRQETQYFGPGTRLLVL.

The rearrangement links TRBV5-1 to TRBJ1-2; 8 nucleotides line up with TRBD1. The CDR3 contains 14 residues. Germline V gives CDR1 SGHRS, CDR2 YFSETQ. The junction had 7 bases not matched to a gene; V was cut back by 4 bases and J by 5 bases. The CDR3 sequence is CASSTGQGVYGYTF. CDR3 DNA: TGCGCCAGCAGCACCGGACAGGGTGTGTATGGCTACACCTTC.

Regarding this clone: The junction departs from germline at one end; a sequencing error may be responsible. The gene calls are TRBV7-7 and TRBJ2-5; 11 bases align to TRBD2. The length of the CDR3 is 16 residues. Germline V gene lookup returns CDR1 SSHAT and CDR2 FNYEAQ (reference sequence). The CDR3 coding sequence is TGTGCTAGCAGCTTAGAGGTAGCGGGGGGGCGTGAGACCCAGTACTTC. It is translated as CASSLEVAGGRETQYF.

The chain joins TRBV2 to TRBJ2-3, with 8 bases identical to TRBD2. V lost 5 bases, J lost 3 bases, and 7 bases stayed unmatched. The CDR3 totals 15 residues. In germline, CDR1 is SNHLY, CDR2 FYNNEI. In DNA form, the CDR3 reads TGTGCCAGCAGTCGGTACAGCGGGAGTACAGATACGCAGTATTTT. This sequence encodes CASSRYSGSTDTQYF.

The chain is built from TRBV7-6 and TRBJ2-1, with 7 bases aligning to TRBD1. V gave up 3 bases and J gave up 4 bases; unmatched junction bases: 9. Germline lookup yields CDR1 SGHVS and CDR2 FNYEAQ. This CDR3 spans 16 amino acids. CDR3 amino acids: CASSFHPRDSYNEQFF. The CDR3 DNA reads TGTGCCAGCAGCTTCCACCCGAGGGACAGTTACAATGAGCAGTTCTTC.

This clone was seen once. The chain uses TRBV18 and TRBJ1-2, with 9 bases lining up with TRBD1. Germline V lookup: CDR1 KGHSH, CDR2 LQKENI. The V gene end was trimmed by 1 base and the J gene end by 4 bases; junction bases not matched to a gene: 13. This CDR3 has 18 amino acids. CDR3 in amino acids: CASSPLPGQGMDSYGYTF. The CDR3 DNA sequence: TGTGCCAGCTCACCACTTCCGGGACAGGGAATGGATAGCTATGGCTACACCTTC. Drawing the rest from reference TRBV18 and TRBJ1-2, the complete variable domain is NAGVMQNPRHLVRRRGQEARLRCSPMKGHSHVYWYRQLPEEGLKFMVYLQKENIIDESGMPKERFSAEFPKEGPSILRIQQVVRGDSAAYFCASSPLPGQGMDSYGYTFGSGTRLTVV.

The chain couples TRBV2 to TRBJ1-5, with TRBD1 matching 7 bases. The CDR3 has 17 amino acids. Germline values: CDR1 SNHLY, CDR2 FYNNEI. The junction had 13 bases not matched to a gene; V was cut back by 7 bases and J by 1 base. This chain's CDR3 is CASTLSRDRRSNQPQHF. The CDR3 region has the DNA TGTGCCAGCACCCTCTCCCGGGACAGACGGAGCAATCAGCCCCAGCATTTT.

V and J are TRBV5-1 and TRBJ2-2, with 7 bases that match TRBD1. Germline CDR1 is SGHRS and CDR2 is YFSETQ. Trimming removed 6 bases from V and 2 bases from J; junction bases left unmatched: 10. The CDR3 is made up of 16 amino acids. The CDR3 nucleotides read TGCGCCAGCAAACTACTCCGGGACAGTAACACCGGGGAGCTGTTTTTT. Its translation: CASKLLRDSNTGELFF.

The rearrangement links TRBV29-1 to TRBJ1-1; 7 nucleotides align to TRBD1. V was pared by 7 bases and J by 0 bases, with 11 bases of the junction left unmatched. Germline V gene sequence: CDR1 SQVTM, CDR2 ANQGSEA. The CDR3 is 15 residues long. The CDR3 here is CSASGGWAMNTEAFF. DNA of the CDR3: TGCAGCGCCTCAGGGGGTTGGGCTATGAACACTGAAGCTTTCTTT.

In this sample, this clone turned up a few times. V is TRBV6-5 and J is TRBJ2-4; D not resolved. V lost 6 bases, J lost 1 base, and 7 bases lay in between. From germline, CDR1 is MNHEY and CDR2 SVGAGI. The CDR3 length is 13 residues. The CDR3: CASRETAKNIQYF. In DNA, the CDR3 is TGTGCCAGCAGGGAGACCGCCAAAAACATTCAGTACTTC.

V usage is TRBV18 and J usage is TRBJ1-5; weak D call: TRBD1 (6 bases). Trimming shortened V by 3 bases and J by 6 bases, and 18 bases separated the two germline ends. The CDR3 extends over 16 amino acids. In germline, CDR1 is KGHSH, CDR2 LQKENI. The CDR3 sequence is CASSPGTPFVAQPQHF. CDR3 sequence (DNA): TGTGCCAGCTCACCTGGGACACCTTTTGTTGCTCAGCCCCAGCATTTT.

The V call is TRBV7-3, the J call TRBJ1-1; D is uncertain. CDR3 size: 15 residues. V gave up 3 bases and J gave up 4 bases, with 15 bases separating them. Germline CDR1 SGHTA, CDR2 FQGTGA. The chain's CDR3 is CASSLSGGLGTEAFF. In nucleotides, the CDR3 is TGTGCCAGCAGCTTGTCAGGAGGTTTGGGCACTGAAGCTTTCTTT.

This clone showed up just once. The CDR3 DNA is TGTGCCAGCAATATGAGGGGCACAGATACGCAGTATTTT. Protein: CASNMRGTDTQYF. This chain connects TRBV2 to TRBJ2-3, with D possibly being TRBD2 (5 bases). The V and J ends lost 7 bases and 1 base respectively, with 9 bases between them. CDR1 is SNHLY, CDR2 FYNNEI, per germline. The CDR3 extends over 13 amino acids. Looking up the rest from reference TRBV2 and TRBJ2-3 gives the full variable domain: EPEVTQTPSHQVTQMGQEVILRCVPISNHLYFYWYRQILGQKVEFLVSFYNNEISEKSEIFDDQFSVERPDGSNFTLKIRSTKLEDSAMYFCASNMRGTDTQYFGPGTRLTVL.

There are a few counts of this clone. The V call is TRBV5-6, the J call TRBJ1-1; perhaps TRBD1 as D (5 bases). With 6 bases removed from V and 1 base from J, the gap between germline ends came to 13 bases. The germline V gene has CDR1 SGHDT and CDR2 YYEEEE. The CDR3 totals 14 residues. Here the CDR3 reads CASTRGWGNTEAFF. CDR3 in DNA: TGTGCCAGCACCCGGGGGTGGGGGAACACTGAAGCTTTCTTT.

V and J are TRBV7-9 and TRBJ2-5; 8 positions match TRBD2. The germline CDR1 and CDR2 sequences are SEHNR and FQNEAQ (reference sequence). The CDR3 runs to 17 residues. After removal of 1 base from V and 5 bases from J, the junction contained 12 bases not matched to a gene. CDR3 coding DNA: TGTGCCAGCAGCTTAGTAGTCACTAGCGGAACGGTGGAGACCCAGTACTTC. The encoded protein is CASSLVVTSGTVETQYF.

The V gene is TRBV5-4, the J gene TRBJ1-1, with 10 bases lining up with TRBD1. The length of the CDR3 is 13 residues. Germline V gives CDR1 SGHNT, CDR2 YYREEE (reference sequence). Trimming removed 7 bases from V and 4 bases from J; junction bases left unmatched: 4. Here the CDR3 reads CASVGQGGTEAFF. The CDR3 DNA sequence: TGTGCCAGCGTTGGACAGGGGGGCACTGAAGCTTTCTTT. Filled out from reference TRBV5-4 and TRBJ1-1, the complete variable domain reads ETGVTQSPTHLIKTRGQQVTLRCSSQSGHNTVSWYQQALGQGPQFIFQYYREEENGRGNFPPRFSGLQFPNYSSELNVNALELDDSALYLCASVGQGGTEAFFGQGTRLTVV.

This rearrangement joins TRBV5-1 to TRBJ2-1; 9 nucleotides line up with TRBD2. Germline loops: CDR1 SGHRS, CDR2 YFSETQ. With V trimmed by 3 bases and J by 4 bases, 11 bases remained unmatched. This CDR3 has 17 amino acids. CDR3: CASSSLNLAGRYNEQFF. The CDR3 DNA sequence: TGCGCCAGCAGCTCGCTAAATCTAGCGGGGCGGTACAATGAGCAGTTCTTC.

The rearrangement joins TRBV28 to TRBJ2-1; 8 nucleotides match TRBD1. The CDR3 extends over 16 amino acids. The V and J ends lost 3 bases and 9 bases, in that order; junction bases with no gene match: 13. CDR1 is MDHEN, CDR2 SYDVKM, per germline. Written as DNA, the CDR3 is TGTGCCAGCAGTTTGACGGACAGGGTGTACGTCGGTGAGCAGTTCTTC. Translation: CASSLTDRVYVGEQFF.

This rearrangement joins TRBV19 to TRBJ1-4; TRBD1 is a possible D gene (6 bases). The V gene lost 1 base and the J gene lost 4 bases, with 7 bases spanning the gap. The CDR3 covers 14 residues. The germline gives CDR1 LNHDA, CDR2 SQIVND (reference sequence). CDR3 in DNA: TGTGCCAGTAGTATAGTGGGACATAATGAAAAACTGTTTTTT. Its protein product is CASSIVGHNEKLFF.

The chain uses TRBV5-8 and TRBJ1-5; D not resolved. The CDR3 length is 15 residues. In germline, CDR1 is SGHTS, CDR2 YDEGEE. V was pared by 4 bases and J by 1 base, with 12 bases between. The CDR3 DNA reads TGTGCCAGCAGCCCCTACGCGCGCAGCAATCAGCCCCAGCATTTT. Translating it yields CASSPYARSNQPQHF.

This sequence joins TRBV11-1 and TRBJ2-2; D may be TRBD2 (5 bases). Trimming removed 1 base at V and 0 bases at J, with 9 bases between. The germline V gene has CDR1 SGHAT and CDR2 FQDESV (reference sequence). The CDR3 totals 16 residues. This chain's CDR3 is CASSLERRTNTGELFF. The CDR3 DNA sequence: TGTGCCAGCAGCTTAGAACGGAGGACGAACACCGGGGAGCTGTTTTTT.

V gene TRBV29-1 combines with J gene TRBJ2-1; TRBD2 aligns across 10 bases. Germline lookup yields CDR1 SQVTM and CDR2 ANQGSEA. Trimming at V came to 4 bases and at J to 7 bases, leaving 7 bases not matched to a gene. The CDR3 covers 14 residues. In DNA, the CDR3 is TGCAGCGTTGGCTTTAGCGGGGGGTTTAATGAGCAGTTCTTC. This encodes CSVGFSGGFNEQFF.

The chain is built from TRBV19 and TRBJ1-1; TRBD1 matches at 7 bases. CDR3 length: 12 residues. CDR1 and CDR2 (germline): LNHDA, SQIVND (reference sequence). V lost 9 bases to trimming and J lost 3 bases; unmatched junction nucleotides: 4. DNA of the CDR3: TGTGCCAGGACGGGACAGCACACTGAAGCTTTCTTT. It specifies CARTGQHTEAFF.

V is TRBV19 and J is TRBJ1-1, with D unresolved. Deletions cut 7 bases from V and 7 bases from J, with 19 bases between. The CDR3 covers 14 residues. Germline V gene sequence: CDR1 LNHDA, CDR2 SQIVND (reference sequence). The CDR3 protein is CASTARERPYEAFF. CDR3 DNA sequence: TGTGCCAGTACCGCCCGCGAGCGTCCATATGAAGCTTTCTTT.

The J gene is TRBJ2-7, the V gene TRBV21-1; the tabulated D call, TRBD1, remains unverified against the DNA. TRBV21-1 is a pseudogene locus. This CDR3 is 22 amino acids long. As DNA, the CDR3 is TGTGCCAGCAACAAGACAGGGGCGGATACCCCGGGTTTGAACCGGCTCGAACTCGAGCAGTACGTC. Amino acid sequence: CASNKTGADTPGLNRLELEQYV.

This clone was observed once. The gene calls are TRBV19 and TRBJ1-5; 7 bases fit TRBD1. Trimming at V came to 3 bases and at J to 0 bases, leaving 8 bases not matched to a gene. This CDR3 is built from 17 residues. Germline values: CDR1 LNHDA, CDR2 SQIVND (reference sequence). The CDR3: CASSIGTASYSNQPQHF. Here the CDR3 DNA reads TGTGCCAGTAGTATCGGGACAGCCAGCTATAGCAATCAGCCCCAGCATTTT.

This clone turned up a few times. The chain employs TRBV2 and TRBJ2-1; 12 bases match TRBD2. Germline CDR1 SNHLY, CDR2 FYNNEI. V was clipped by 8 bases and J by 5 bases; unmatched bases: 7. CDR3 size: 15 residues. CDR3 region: CASEYGLAGNNEQFF. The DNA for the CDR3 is TGTGCCAGCGAGTACGGACTAGCGGGGAACAATGAGCAGTTCTTC.

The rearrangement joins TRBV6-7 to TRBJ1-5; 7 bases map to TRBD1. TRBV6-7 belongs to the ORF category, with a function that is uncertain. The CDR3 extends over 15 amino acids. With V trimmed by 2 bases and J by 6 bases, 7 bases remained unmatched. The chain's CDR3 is CASSYQTGKGQPQHF. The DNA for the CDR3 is TGTGCCAGCAGTTACCAGACAGGGAAAGGTCAGCCCCAGCATTTT.

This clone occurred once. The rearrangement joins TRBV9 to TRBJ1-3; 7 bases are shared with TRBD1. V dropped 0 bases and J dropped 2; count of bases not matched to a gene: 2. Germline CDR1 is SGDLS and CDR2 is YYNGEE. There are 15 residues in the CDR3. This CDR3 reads CASSVGGQAGNTIYF. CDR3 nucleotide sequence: TGTGCCAGCAGCGTAGGCGGACAGGCTGGAAACACCATATATTTT.

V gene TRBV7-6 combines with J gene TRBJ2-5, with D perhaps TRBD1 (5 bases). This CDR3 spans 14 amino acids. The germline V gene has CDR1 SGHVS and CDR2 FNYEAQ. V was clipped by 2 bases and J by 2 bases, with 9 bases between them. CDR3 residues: CASSLYQGQETQYF. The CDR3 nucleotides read TGTGCCAGCAGCTTATATCAGGGTCAAGAGACCCAGTACTTC.

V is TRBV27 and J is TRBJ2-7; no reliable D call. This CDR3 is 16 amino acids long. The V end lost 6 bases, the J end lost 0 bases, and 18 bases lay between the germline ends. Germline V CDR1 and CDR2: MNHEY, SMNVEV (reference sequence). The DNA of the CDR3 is TGTGCCAGCAGGACATCCTTTTACTCCATCTCCTACGAGCAGTACTTC. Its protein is CASRTSFYSISYEQYF.